The 21 T cell receptor beta chains below all came from one sample that was sequenced in a study of T cell repertoires in cytomegalovirus infection. No antigen has been assigned to these receptors. In TCRdb, the reads were re-called with MiXCR into one record per CDR3 protein. The data show fewer than 1,000,000 distinct CDR3 sequences, 30% to 40% seen once. Sequences were derived from cultured CD8+ T cells from PBMCs, sampled from culture after CMV antigen stimulation. The source of these receptors is a human donor in good health (CMV status not recorded). Some clones in this sample may be carry-over from other donors' samples.

There are a few counts of this clonotype. The chain combines TRBV19 with TRBJ1-2, with D perhaps TRBD1 (6 bases). This CDR3 is built from 12 residues. In germline, CDR1 is LNHDA, CDR2 SQIVND (reference sequence). V dropped 2 bases and J dropped 8 bases, with 9 bases sitting between them. The CDR3: CASSISGAGYTF. CDR3 nucleotide sequence: TGTGCCAGTAGTATATCGGGGGCCGGCTACACCTTC. The full variable domain, with the rest looked up from reference TRBV19 and TRBJ1-2, is DGGITQSPKYLFRKEGQNVTLSCEQNLNHDAMYWYRQDPGQGLRLIYYSQIVNDFQKGDIAEGYSVSREKKESFPLTVTSAQKNPTAFYLCASSISGAGYTFGSGTRLTVV.

The gene calls are TRBV5-4 and TRBJ1-1; D not certain. The CDR3 is made up of 11 amino acids. V dropped 4 bases and J dropped 8 bases, with 9 bases sitting between them. Germline assignment: CDR1 SGHNT and CDR2 YYREEE (reference sequence). The CDR3, as DNA: TGTGCCAGCAGCGACACAGAAGAAGCTTTCTTT. Residues: CASSDTEEAFF. Full variable domain (rest looked up from reference TRBV5-4 and TRBJ1-1): ETGVTQSPTHLIKTRGQQVTLRCSSQSGHNTVSWYQQALGQGPQFIFQYYREEENGRGNFPPRFSGLQFPNYSSELNVNALELDDSALYLCASSDTEEAFFGQGTRLTVV.

The J gene is TRBJ2-6, the V gene TRBV27; D uncertain. In germline, CDR1 is MNHEY, CDR2 SMNVEV (reference sequence). This CDR3 region has 15 residues. The V and J ends lost 6 bases and 2 bases respectively, with 11 bases between them. The CDR3 reads CASSPIGTGANVLTF. CDR3 nucleotides: TGTGCCAGCAGCCCTATTGGAACTGGGGCCAACGTCCTGACTTTC.

This clonotype occurred a few times. CDR3 sequence reads: CASSPTGPIQPQHF. The DNA of the CDR3 is TGTGCCAGCAGTCCTACAGGTCCTATTCAGCCCCAGCATTTT. The J gene is TRBJ1-5, the V gene TRBV27, with a possible D match to TRBD1 (5 bases). Trimming removed 5 bases at V and 6 bases at J, with 14 bases between. Germline CDR1 MNHEY, CDR2 SMNVEV (reference sequence). This CDR3 has 14 amino acids.

V gene TRBV20-1 combines with J gene TRBJ2-7; D possibly uses TRBD1 or TRBD2 (5 bases each). The germline V gene has CDR1 DFQATT and CDR2 SNEGSKA (reference sequence). The CDR3 totals 14 residues. Trimming stripped 0 bases from V and 6 bases from J, with 15 bases between. The CDR3 loop is CSARERGAPAEQYF. CDR3 DNA: TGCAGTGCTAGAGAAAGAGGGGCCCCGGCCGAGCAGTACTTC.

CDR3 nucleotides: TGTGCCAGCAGTTTAAGCCTGGGGAGGGATGGCTACACCTTC. This gives the protein CASSLSLGRDGYTF. V gene TRBV27 combines with J gene TRBJ1-2; D not certain. The CDR3 spans 14 residues. V was cut by 2 bases and J by 6 bases, with 13 bases left in between. The V gene's germline CDR1 is MNHEY and CDR2 SMNVEV (reference sequence).

This clonotype was observed many times. This chain joins TRBV7-6 and TRBJ2-2; D may be TRBD2 (7 bases). The CDR3 extends over 15 amino acids. The V gene's germline CDR1 is SGHVS and CDR2 FNYEAQ. Trimming left V 5 bases short and J 6 bases short, with 16 bases between. The CDR3: CASSGPGGMAGELFF. CDR3 DNA sequence: TGTGCCAGCAGCGGCCCGGGGGGCATGGCCGGGGAGCTGTTTTTT.

V usage is TRBV10-2 and J usage is TRBJ2-5; TRBD2 might be the D (5 bases). CDR3 length equals 15 residues. Trimming took 3 bases from V and 5 from J, leaving 16 bases between them. In germline, CDR1 is WSHSY, CDR2 SAAADI. CDR3: CASSESGLTGETQYF. The CDR3 DNA is TGCGCCAGCAGTGAATCTGGGCTCACGGGGGAGACCCAGTACTTC.

V gene TRBV7-9 combines with J gene TRBJ1-1; TRBD1 agrees at 7 bases. J lost 0 bases, V lost 6 bases, and 19 bases had no gene match. CDR1 SEHNR and CDR2 FQNEAQ come from the germline V gene (reference sequence). The CDR3 has 19 amino acids. CDR3 in amino acids: CASRPERGRRQGMNTEAFF. CDR3 coding DNA: TGTGCCAGCAGACCCGAGCGTGGACGGAGACAGGGCATGAACACTGAAGCTTTCTTT.

As regards this clonotype: Since a much larger clone is just one base distant, this may be a read error. This chain joins TRBV7-2 and TRBJ2-1; 7 bases line up with TRBD1. CDR3 length equals 16 residues. The V gene's germline CDR1 is SGHTA and CDR2 FQGNSA. V trimming: 4 bases; J trimming: 1 base; junction bases outside the gene matches: 7. The CDR3 DNA reads as TGTACCAGCAGCTACACGGACAGGCGGTCCTACAATGAGCAGTTCTTC. Its protein is CTSSYTDRRSYNEQFF.

This clonotype was seen ten or more times. V usage is TRBV28 and J usage is TRBJ2-3, with 7 bases that match TRBD2. The CDR3 covers 16 residues. Germline CDR1 and CDR2: MDHEN and SYDVKM. With V trimmed by 3 bases and J by 4 bases, 10 bases remained unmatched. CDR3 nucleotides: TGTGCCAGCAGTTTCCCCCGAAGCGGGGATCCAGATACGCAGTATTTT. Residues: CASSFPRSGDPDTQYF.

This sequence joins TRBV12-3 or TRBV12-4 and TRBJ2-3, with 9 positions matching TRBD1. Trimming at V came to 3 bases and at J to 5 bases, leaving 6 bases not matched to a gene. This CDR3 contains 15 residues. As DNA, the CDR3 is TGTGCCAGCAGTTTGGGACAGGGCGGGTTAGATACGCAGTATTTT. Translated: CASSLGQGGLDTQYF.

This chain joins TRBV6-1 and TRBJ1-4; no definite D call. Germline V lookup: CDR1 MNHNS, CDR2 SASEGT. Between the trimmed V and J ends, which lost 4 bases and 0 bases, there was a span of 12 bases. The CDR3 runs to 16 residues. CDR3 protein: CASSGPGPATNEKLFF. CDR3 nucleotide sequence: TGTGCCAGCAGTGGACCCGGGCCAGCAACTAATGAAAAACTGTTTTTT.

As concerns this clonotype: A clone one base away is much larger, so this may be a read error. V gene TRBV7-6 combines with J gene TRBJ2-1; the match to TRBD1 covers 7 bases. The CDR3 covers 17 residues. Germline CDR1 SGHVS, CDR2 FNYEAQ. J was trimmed by 0 bases and V by 5 bases; bases with no gene match: 10. The CDR3 sequence: CASSLWTRDSSYNEQFF. The CDR3 region has the DNA TGTGCCAGCAGCCTGTGGACAAGGGACAGCTCCTACAATGAGCAGTTCTTC.

About this clonotype itself: At one end, the junction sequence differs from germline, possibly due to a read error. This chain joins TRBV7-9 and TRBJ2-2; D possibly corresponds to TRBD2 (5 bases). Germline-derived CDR1 and CDR2 are SEHNR and FQNEAQ (reference sequence). The CDR3 consists of 17 residues. The CDR3: CVSSERLPERDTGELFF. For the CDR3, the DNA is TGTGTCAGCAGCGAGAGACTCCCGGAGAGGGACACCGGGGAGCTGTTTTTT. Drawing the rest from reference TRBV7-9 and TRBJ2-2, the complete variable domain is DTGVSQNPRHKITKRGQNVTFRCDPISEHNRLYWYRQTLGQGPEFLTYFQNEAQLEKSRLLSDRFSAERPKGSFSTLEIQRTEQGDSAMYLCVSSERLPERDTGELFFGEGSRLTVL.

V usage is TRBV6-2 or TRBV6-3 and J usage is TRBJ2-1; D is ambiguous. This CDR3 spans 15 amino acids. Deletions cut 4 bases from V and 3 bases from J, with 13 bases between. Per the germline V gene, CDR1 is MNHEY and CDR2 is SVGEGT. CDR3 DNA: TGTGCCAGCAGTTCCGAACGGCCAGGCTACAATGAGCAGTTCTTC. Amino acids: CASSSERPGYNEQFF.

The chain joins TRBV27 to TRBJ1-2, with unresolved D. Germline loops: CDR1 MNHEY, CDR2 SMNVEV (reference sequence). V lost 0 bases and J lost 3, with 8 bases in between. The CDR3 is 14 residues long. Here the CDR3 reads CASSLSIADYGYTF. The CDR3 DNA reads as TGTGCCAGCAGTTTATCGATTGCCGACTATGGCTACACCTTC.

In nucleotides, the CDR3 is TGTGCTAGTGGTTTGGGGCCAGTAGGGAAAGCCAAAAACATTCAGTACTTC. The encoded protein is CASGLGPVGKAKNIQYF. This rearrangement joins TRBV12-5 to TRBJ2-4; D uncertain. Trimming pared 1 base from V and 0 bases from J, leaving 13 bases between. Germline V CDR1 and CDR2: LGHNT, FRNRAP. This CDR3 has 17 amino acids.

This clonotype has just a few counts. This chain uses TRBV19 with TRBJ2-6, with D possibly being TRBD2 (5 bases). The CDR3 has 19 amino acids. Germline CDR1 LNHDA, CDR2 SQIVND (reference sequence). The V and J ends lost 0 bases and 3 bases respectively, with 18 bases between them. CDR3 nucleotide sequence: TGTGCCAGTAGTATAGACTGGACTGACATTCGGGTTGGGGCCAACGTCCTGACTTTC. Translating it yields CASSIDWTDIRVGANVLTF.

The sample holds many counts of this clonotype. The chain has TRBV7-6 and TRBJ2-3; 7 bases agree with TRBD2. This CDR3 has 15 amino acids. CDR1 and CDR2 (germline): SGHVS, FNYEAQ. With V trimmed by 5 bases and J by 0 bases, 5 bases remained unmatched. The CDR3 DNA is TGTGCCAGCAGCCGAACTAGCGTTAGCACAGATACGCAGTATTTT. It yields the protein CASSRTSVSTDTQYF.

There are a few counts of this clonotype. This chain connects TRBV29-1 to TRBJ1-1; D not certain. The V gene's germline CDR1 is SQVTM and CDR2 ANQGSEA. V gave up 0 bases and J gave up 10 bases, with 12 bases separating them. The CDR3 runs 12 residues. CDR3 region: CSVEDSSGGAFF. The DNA of the CDR3 is TGCAGCGTTGAAGATAGTTCGGGTGGAGCTTTCTTT. The whole variable domain, filled in from reference TRBV29-1 and TRBJ1-1, reads SAVISQKPSRDICQRGTSLTIQCQVDSQVTMMFWYRQQPGQSLTLIATANQGSEATYESGFVIDKFPISRPNLTFSTLTVSNMSPEDSSIYLCSVEDSSGGAFFGQGTRLTVV.